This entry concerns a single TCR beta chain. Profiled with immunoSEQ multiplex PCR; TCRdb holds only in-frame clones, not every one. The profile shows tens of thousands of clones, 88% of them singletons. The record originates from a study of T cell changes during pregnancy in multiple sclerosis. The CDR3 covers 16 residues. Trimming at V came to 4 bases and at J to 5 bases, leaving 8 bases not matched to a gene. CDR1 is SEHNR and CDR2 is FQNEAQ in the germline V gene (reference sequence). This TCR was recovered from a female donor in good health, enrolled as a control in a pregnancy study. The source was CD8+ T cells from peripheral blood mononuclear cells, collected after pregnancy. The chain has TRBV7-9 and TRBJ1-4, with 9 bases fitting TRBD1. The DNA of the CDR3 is TGTGCCAGCAGCTCGGTGGGACAGGGACTGAATGAAAAACTGTTTTTT. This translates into CASSSVGQGLNEKLFF.